This record concerns one T cell receptor (beta chain) sequence. Its matching antigen is unknown. The sample originates from a study of vaccination effects on CD4 cells after COVID-19. Study details: Sequencing followed a ViraFEST assay step that expanded antigen-specific CD4+ T cells with viral peptide pools. Broader study findings: Healthy vaccinees showed cross-reactivity with common cold coronaviruses in only 1 of 255 vaccine-induced clones. Infection- and vaccine-induced clones contracted markedly late after vaccination.

The CDR3 is made up of 14 amino acids. Trimming left V 4 bases short and J 7 bases short, with 17 bases between. Germline V gives CDR1 SGHRS, CDR2 YFSETQ. Produced via immunoSEQ multiplex PCR; TCRdb's table is partial and in-frame only. The sample contains approximately 37,000 clones, roughly 82% of which appear only once. Once cultured for nine to ten days, the cells underwent separation to obtain CD4+ T cells. Days 3 and 7 were when half the medium was replaced with IL-2 medium. This specimen was CD4+ T cells from PBMCs cultured without peptide, taken before COVID-19 vaccination. This receptor was identified in a human donor who received a COVID-19 vaccine. The chain links TRBV5-1 to TRBJ1-2; D is uncertain. The DNA of the CDR3 is TGCGCCAGCAGCCCGGACGCGGAAGTGGGTGGCTACACCTTC. Protein sequence: CASSPDAEVGGYTF.